The 23 T cell receptor beta chains listed next were all sequenced from one sample in a study of response to subunit inactivated influenza vaccine. TCRdb redid the calling of the RT-PCR reads with MiXCR, one entry per CDR3 protein. This table has just under 550,000 distinct CDR3 sequences, approximately 24% appearing once. These sequences were also reported in another study, on T cells expressing NK-cell markers. That publication notes: Template switching by 5'RACE with UMIs generated the TCR beta cDNA.

The source was CD4+ T cells sorted from PBMCs, collected roughly 12 days after vaccination. These TCRs come from a man over 45 who received an inactivated influenza vaccine.

The J gene is TRBJ2-1, the V gene TRBV24-1, with 12 bases fitting TRBD1. The CDR3 has 17 amino acids. After removal of 3 bases from V and 5 bases from J, the junction contained 7 bases not matched to a gene. Germline CDR1 is KGHDR and CDR2 is SFDVKD. The CDR3 here is CATSDAGTGGIDNEQFF. Here the CDR3 DNA reads TGTGCCACCAGTGATGCGGGGACAGGGGGCATCGACAATGAGCAGTTCTTC.

CDR3 in amino acids: CSASSLLSGGPITGELFF. Here the CDR3 DNA reads TGCAGTGCTTCCTCACTCCTTAGCGGGGGACCGATCACCGGGGAGCTGTTTTTT. The V gene is TRBV20-1, the J gene TRBJ2-2, with TRBD2 matching 9 bases. V was pared by 5 bases and J by 4 bases, with 17 bases of the junction left unmatched. This CDR3 comprises 18 residues. Looked up from germline, CDR1 is DFQATT and CDR2 is SNEGSKA (reference sequence).

This chain connects TRBV20-1 to TRBJ1-5; D uncertain. Germline assignment: CDR1 DFQATT and CDR2 SNEGSKA (reference sequence). Deletions cut 1 base from V and 1 base from J, with 14 bases between. The CDR3 contains 16 residues. CDR3 in amino acids: CSARVPHEGSNQPQHF. The CDR3 DNA reads TGCAGTGCTAGAGTGCCGCACGAGGGAAGCAATCAGCCCCAGCATTTT.

The chain employs TRBV11-2 and TRBJ1-2, with TRBD1 matching over 9 bases. This CDR3 spans 16 amino acids. V trimming: 4 bases; J trimming: 2 bases; junction bases outside the gene matches: 8. Germline loops: CDR1 SGHAT, CDR2 FQNNGV. The CDR3 DNA follows: TGTGCCAGCAGCTCCTGGGACAGGGAAGGGAACTATGGCTACACCTTC. It is translated as CASSSWDREGNYGYTF.

There are a few counts of this clonotype. The chain links TRBV12-3 or TRBV12-4 to TRBJ1-1; D possibly corresponds to TRBD1 (5 bases). V lost 5 bases to trimming and J lost 1 base, with 8 bases between them. This CDR3 spans 13 amino acids. Here the CDR3 DNA reads TGTGCCAGCAGTGAACAGGCGAACACTGAAGCTTTCTTT. This encodes CASSEQANTEAFF.

This clonotype was picked up many times. The chain couples TRBV29-1 to TRBJ1-5; D gene unclear. Germline values: CDR1 SQVTM, CDR2 ANQGSEA. V was trimmed by 4 bases and J by 9 bases, leaving 13 bases between them. This CDR3 is built from 12 residues. The CDR3 bases are TGCAGCGTTGTAACCTTCGGTGGGCCCCAGCATTTT. This sequence encodes CSVVTFGGPQHF.

In its sample, this clonotype was seen a few times. This chain uses TRBV20-1 with TRBJ2-7; weak D call: TRBD1 (6 bases). This CDR3 is 12 amino acids long. V was pared by 6 bases and J by 2 bases, with 11 bases between. The V gene's germline CDR1 is DFQATT and CDR2 SNEGSKA (reference sequence). The CDR3 protein is CSARTATYEQYF. Here the CDR3 DNA reads TGCAGTGCGAGGACAGCTACCTACGAGCAGTACTTC.

The chain carries TRBV28 and TRBJ2-7; 11 nucleotides line up with TRBD2. Germline-derived CDR1 and CDR2 are MDHEN and SYDVKM. The CDR3 totals 14 residues. The trim removed 5 bases at V and 2 bases at J, leaving 2 bases unmatched. The CDR3 protein is CASSGTSGTYEQYF. For the CDR3, the DNA is TGTGCCAGCAGTGGGACTAGCGGCACCTACGAGCAGTACTTC.

The chain combines TRBV9 with TRBJ2-4, with 12 positions matching TRBD2. The V gene's germline CDR1 is SGDLS and CDR2 YYNGEE. Trimming removed 4 bases from V and 8 bases from J; junction bases left unmatched: 13. The CDR3 is 17 amino acids. DNA of the CDR3: TGTGCCAGCAGCCCGGGGACTAGCGGGTCCTCTAGGTACATTCAGTACTTC. Its translation is CASSPGTSGSSRYIQYF.

This clonotype has just one count. The genes are TRBV12-3 or TRBV12-4 and TRBJ1-1; D is unresolved. CDR3 length: 15 amino acids. The ends were cut back, 2 bases at V and 6 bases at J, with 16 bases in the middle. The CDR3 reads CASSLSRSSVAEAFF. CDR3 DNA: TGTGCCAGCAGTTTAAGCCGTTCGAGTGTCGCTGAAGCTTTCTTT.

This clonotype was seen only a few times. This sequence joins TRBV20-1 and TRBJ2-1; 7 nucleotides align to TRBD2. From germline, CDR1 is DFQATT and CDR2 SNEGSKA (reference sequence). The CDR3 sequence is 13 residues long. V shed 7 bases, J shed 6 bases, and the junction held 9 bases outside the gene matches. The CDR3, as DNA: TGCAGTGTGGCGGGAGTCGGCCTCAATGAGCAGTTCTTC. Residues: CSVAGVGLNEQFF.

This clonotype was picked up a small number of times. CDR3 in DNA: TGTGCCAGCAGCTGGGGATCGACCCCGACTCCTGAAGCTTTCTTT. This sequence encodes CASSWGSTPTPEAFF. The J gene is TRBJ1-1, the V gene TRBV7-9, with D unclear. Germline CDR1 is SEHNR and CDR2 is FQNEAQ (reference sequence). Deletions cut 4 bases from V and 6 bases from J, with 18 bases between. This CDR3 is 15 amino acids long.

This clonotype was seen only a few times. The V gene is TRBV5-1, the J gene TRBJ1-2; D not resolved. Trimming shortened V by 4 bases and J by 2 bases, and 18 bases separated the two germline ends. Looked up from germline, CDR1 is SGHRS and CDR2 is YFSETQ. CDR3 length equals 16 residues. CDR3 nucleotide sequence: TGCGCCAGCAGCGAACCTTTCAGGACGGGCAACTATGGCTACACCTTC. Its protein product is CASSEPFRTGNYGYTF. Full variable domain (rest looked up from reference TRBV5-1 and TRBJ1-2): KAGVTQTPRYLIKTRGQQVTLSCSPISGHRSVSWYQQTPGQGLQFLFEYFSETQRNKGNFPGRFSGRQFSNSRSEMNVSTLELGDSALYLCASSEPFRTGNYGYTFGSGTRLTVV.

This chain connects TRBV6-2 or TRBV6-3 to TRBJ2-5; D remains unclear. V gave up 4 bases and J gave up 2 bases, with 5 bases separating them. CDR1 and CDR2 from the germline V gene are MNHEY and SVGEGT. CDR3 length: 12 residues. In DNA, the CDR3 is TGTGCCAGCAGTTCCACACAAGAGACCCAGTACTTC. Translating gives CASSSTQETQYF.

This clonotype was recorded only once. The rearrangement joins TRBV20-1 to TRBJ1-1; D gene unclear. Germline-derived CDR1 and CDR2 are DFQATT and SNEGSKA (reference sequence). Trimming cost V 6 bases and J 1 base, with 15 bases left between them. The CDR3 is 14 residues long. DNA for the CDR3: TGCAGTGCCGAAGAGCGGGGTCGGAACACTGAAGCTTTCTTT. It translates to CSAEERGRNTEAFF.

This sequence joins TRBV12-3 or TRBV12-4 and TRBJ2-5; D not certain. Trimming cost V 2 bases and J 5 bases, with 9 bases left between them. CDR3 length: 13 amino acids. The CDR3 is CASSLCSPETQYF. CDR3 DNA sequence: TGTGCCAGCAGTTTATGTAGTCCCGAGACCCAGTACTTC.

The chain links TRBV7-8 to TRBJ1-5; D is undetermined. Looked up from germline, CDR1 is SGHVS and CDR2 is FQNEAQ. CDR3 length: 13 amino acids. The V and J ends lost 5 bases and 4 bases respectively, with 9 bases between them. The CDR3 bases are TGTGCCAGCAGCATTAGTTCAAATCAGCCCCAGCATTTT. Protein sequence: CASSISSNQPQHF. Together with reference TRBV7-8 and TRBJ1-5, the CDR3 gives the full variable domain: GAGVSQSPRYKVAKRGQDVALRCDPISGHVSLFWYQQALGQGPEFLTYFQNEAQLDKSGLPSDRFFAERPEGSVSTLKIQRTQQEDSAVYLCASSISSNQPQHFGDGTRLSIL.

With respect to this clonotype: A much larger clone is a single base away; this may be a read error. The CDR3 region is CASCRGLELTGELFF. CDR3 nucleotides: TGTGCCAGCTGCCGGGGACTAGAACTCACCGGGGAGCTGTTTTTT. V gene TRBV12-3 or TRBV12-4 combines with J gene TRBJ2-2, with TRBD2 matching 8 bases. The CDR3 runs 15 residues. The V and J ends lost 8 bases and 4 bases, in that order; junction bases with no gene match: 9.

CDR3 protein: CASSIRDRYTDTQYF. The CDR3 region has the DNA TGTGCCAGCAGCATAAGGGACAGATACACAGATACGCAGTATTTT. The chain carries TRBV7-8 and TRBJ2-3, with 7 bases matching TRBD1. The CDR3 sequence is 15 residues long. CDR1 SGHVS and CDR2 FQNEAQ come from the germline V gene. The V and J ends lost 5 bases and 2 bases, in that order; junction bases with no gene match: 7.

V usage is TRBV12-3 or TRBV12-4 and J usage is TRBJ1-4; D is unclear. CDR3 length: 13 amino acids. V gave up 7 bases and J gave up 7 bases, with 13 bases separating them. CDR3 protein: CASTAFRGEKLFF. CDR3 nucleotides: TGTGCCAGCACGGCCTTTAGAGGTGAAAAACTGTTTTTT.

This rearrangement joins TRBV29-1 to TRBJ1-1; no clear D gene. The CDR3 runs 14 residues. Trimming left V 2 bases short and J 1 base short, with 11 bases between. CDR1 SQVTM and CDR2 ANQGSEA come from the germline V gene. For the CDR3, the DNA is TGCAGCGTTGAAAGGAAACTCGCGAACACTGAAGCTTTCTTT. Protein product: CSVERKLANTEAFF.

This clonotype showed up many times. The J gene is TRBJ2-3, the V gene TRBV5-1; TRBD1 might be the D (6 bases). The CDR3 spans 13 residues. Germline V gene lookup returns CDR1 SGHRS and CDR2 YFSETQ. Trimming cost V 3 bases and J 6 bases, with 11 bases left between them. The CDR3 protein is CASSYLRGDTQYF. As DNA, the CDR3 is TGCGCCAGCAGCTACTTAAGGGGGGATACGCAGTATTTT.

This clonotype was detected a few times. This chain joins TRBV20-1 and TRBJ1-5, with D uncertain. Germline CDR1 reads DFQATT; CDR2 reads SNEGSKA (reference sequence). This CDR3 region has 15 residues. The V end was cut by 1 base, the J end by 6 bases, with 16 bases between. This chain's CDR3 is CSARAPGAPAQPQHF. In DNA, the CDR3 is TGCAGTGCTAGAGCTCCGGGAGCCCCGGCTCAGCCCCAGCATTTT.